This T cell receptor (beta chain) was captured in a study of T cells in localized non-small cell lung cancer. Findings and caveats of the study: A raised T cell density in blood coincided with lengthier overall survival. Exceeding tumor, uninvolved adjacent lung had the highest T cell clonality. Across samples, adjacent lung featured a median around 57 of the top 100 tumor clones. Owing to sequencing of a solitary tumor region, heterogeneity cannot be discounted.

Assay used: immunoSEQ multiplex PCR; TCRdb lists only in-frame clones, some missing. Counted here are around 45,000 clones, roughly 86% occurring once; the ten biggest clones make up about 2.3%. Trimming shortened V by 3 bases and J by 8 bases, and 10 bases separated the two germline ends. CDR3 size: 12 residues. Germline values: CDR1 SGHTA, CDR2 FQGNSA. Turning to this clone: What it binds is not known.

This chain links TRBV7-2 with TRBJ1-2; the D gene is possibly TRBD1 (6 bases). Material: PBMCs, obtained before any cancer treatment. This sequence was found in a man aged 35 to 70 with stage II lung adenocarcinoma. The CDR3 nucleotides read TGTGCCAGCAGCTTGGTACAGGGAGGCTACACCTTC. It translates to CASSLVQGGYTF. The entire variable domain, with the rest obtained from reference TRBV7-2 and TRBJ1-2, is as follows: GAGVSQSPSNKVTEKGKDVELRCDPISGHTALYWYRQSLGQGLEFLIYFQGNSAPDKSGLPSDRFSAERTGGSVSTLTIQRTQQEDSAVYLCASSLVQGGYTFGSGTRLTVV.